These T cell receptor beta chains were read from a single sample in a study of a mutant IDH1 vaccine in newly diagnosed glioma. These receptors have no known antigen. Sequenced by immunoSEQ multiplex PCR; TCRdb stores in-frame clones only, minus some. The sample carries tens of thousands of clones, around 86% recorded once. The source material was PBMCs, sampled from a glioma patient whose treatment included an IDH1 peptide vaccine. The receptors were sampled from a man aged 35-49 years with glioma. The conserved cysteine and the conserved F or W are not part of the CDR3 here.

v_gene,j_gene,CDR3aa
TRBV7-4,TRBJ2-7,ASSLWGTSYEQY
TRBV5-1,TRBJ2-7,ASSQGILDEQY
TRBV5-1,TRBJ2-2,ASSLVASGNTGELF
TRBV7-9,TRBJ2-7,ASEARWAYEQY
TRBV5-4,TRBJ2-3,ASTQQGAVFGTQY
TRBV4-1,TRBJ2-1,ASTSGADNEQF
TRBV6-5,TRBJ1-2,ASSSGQDYGYT
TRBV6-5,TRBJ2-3,ASSGQGKLDTQY
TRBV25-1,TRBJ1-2,ASSEGSRYGYT
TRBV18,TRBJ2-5,ASSPGAVKETQY
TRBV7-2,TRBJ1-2,ASSFGGTGNNYGYT
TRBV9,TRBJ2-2,ASSVANIGRARTGELF
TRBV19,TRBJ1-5,ASSSTGQISQPQH
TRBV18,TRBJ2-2,ASSSTENTGELF
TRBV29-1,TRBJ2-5,SVDLGLKTQY
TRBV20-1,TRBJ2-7,SASGTYEQY
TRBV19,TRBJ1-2,ASSTLQGAYGYT
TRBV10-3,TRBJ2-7,AISDPSRDSYEQY
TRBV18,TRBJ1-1,ASSSRTANTEAF
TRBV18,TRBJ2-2,ASSPLGQGDTGELF
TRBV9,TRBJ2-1,ASSRTSGVYNEQF
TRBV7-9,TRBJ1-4,ASSFEVSEKLF
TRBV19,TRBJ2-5,ASSIRWGRGETQY
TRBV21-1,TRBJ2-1,ASSKVASYNEQF
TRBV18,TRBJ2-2,ASSPERERTGELF
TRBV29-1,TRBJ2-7,SVEDTYSYEQY